A selection of T cell receptor beta chains follows, all from one sample in a study of CD8+CD57+ T cells in acquired aplastic anemia. MiXCR was run by TCRdb on the reads, yielding one entry per CDR3 protein. The table has roughly 200,000 distinct CDR3 sequences, 61% seen once; the top ten hold about 29%. The sequencing sample was made of sorted CD4+, CD8+, or CD8+CD57+ T cells (not recorded which) from PBMCs. These receptor sequences come from a human donor in good health. The CDR3 runs from the conserved cysteine through the conserved F or W. The D gene is left open where the match is weak. Clone size is shown for a subset of rows, as once, few, many or a class of expanded clone.

clone_size: many; v_call: TRBV5-1; d_call: TRBD1; j_call: TRBJ1-5; cdr3_aa: CASRQGNQPQHF; cdr3_nt: TGCGCCAGCAGACAGGGGAATCAGCCCCAGCATTTT
clone_size: NA; v_call: TRBV2; d_call: TRBD1; j_call: TRBJ2-2; cdr3_aa: CASRVQGALGGELFF; cdr3_nt: TGTGCCAGCAGGGTACAGGGGGCGCTGGGCGGGGAGCTGTTTTTT
clone_size: once; v_call: TRBV29-1; d_call: TRBD1; j_call: TRBJ1-1; cdr3_aa: CSGGGGVIEAFF; cdr3_nt: TGCAGCGGGGGAGGGGGCGTGATTGAAGCTTTCTTT
clone_size: many; v_call: TRBV7-9; d_call: NA; j_call: TRBJ2-7; cdr3_aa: CASSTYPQEINSYEQYF; cdr3_nt: TGTGCCAGCAGCACCTACCCACAGGAGATTAACTCCTACGAGCAGTACTTC
clone_size: NA; v_call: TRBV7-9; d_call: TRBD1; j_call: TRBJ1-1; cdr3_aa: CASSLYRGPRPNTEAFF; cdr3_nt: TGTGCCAGCAGCTTATACAGGGGGCCCCGGCCGAACACTGAAGCTTTCTTT
clone_size: NA; v_call: TRBV7-9; d_call: NA; j_call: TRBJ2-7; cdr3_aa: CANSLVRTEQYF; cdr3_nt: TGTGCCAACAGCTTAGTCAGGACGGAGCAGTACTTC
clone_size: NA; v_call: TRBV7-9; d_call: TRBD2; j_call: TRBJ2-3; cdr3_aa: CASSRYHSGRGTDTQYF; cdr3_nt: TGTGCCAGCAGCCGATACCATAGCGGGAGAGGTACAGATACGCAGTATTTT
clone_size: NA; v_call: TRBV20-1; d_call: NA; j_call: TRBJ2-7; cdr3_aa: CSAYGRDNTYEQYF; cdr3_nt: TGCAGTGCTTACGGCAGGGATAACACCTACGAGCAGTACTTC
clone_size: many; v_call: TRBV27; d_call: NA; j_call: TRBJ2-7; cdr3_aa: CASSWTESSYEQYF; cdr3_nt: TGTGCCAGCAGTTGGACGGAGAGCTCCTACGAGCAGTACTTC
clone_size: many; v_call: TRBV25-1; d_call: NA; j_call: TRBJ2-7; cdr3_aa: CASSSAGTPYEQYF; cdr3_nt: TGTGCCAGCAGTTCCGCCGGGACTCCCTACGAGCAGTACTTC
clone_size: NA; v_call: TRBV6-5; d_call: NA; j_call: TRBJ1-2; cdr3_aa: CASSGGHNYGYTF; cdr3_nt: TGTGCCAGCAGTGGAGGTCATAACTATGGCTACACCTTC
clone_size: NA; v_call: TRBV19; d_call: NA; j_call: TRBJ1-2; cdr3_aa: CASSEAGNYGYTF; cdr3_nt: TGTGCCAGTAGCGAGGCAGGGAACTATGGCTACACCTTC
clone_size: NA; v_call: TRBV9; d_call: TRBD2; j_call: TRBJ2-5; cdr3_aa: CASSVGGAQETQYF; cdr3_nt: TGTGCCAGCAGCGTGGGAGGGGCCCAAGAGACCCAGTACTTC
clone_size: NA; v_call: TRBV15; d_call: NA; j_call: TRBJ1-4; cdr3_aa: CATRNEEKLFF; cdr3_nt: TGTGCCACCAGAAATGAGGAAAAACTGTTTTTT
clone_size: once; v_call: TRBV6-6; d_call: NA; j_call: TRBJ1-2; cdr3_aa: CASTDRFPNYGYTF; cdr3_nt: TGTGCCAGCACCGACAGATTTCCTAACTATGGCTACACCTTC
clone_size: NA; v_call: TRBV14; d_call: NA; j_call: TRBJ1-2; cdr3_aa: CASSQGAVHYGYTF; cdr3_nt: TGTGCCAGCAGCCAAGGGGCAGTACACTATGGCTACACCTTC
clone_size: NA; v_call: TRBV7-6; d_call: NA; j_call: TRBJ1-6; cdr3_aa: CASSPGSSYNSPLHF; cdr3_nt: TGTGCCAGCAGCCCAGGCTCGTCTTATAATTCACCCCTCCACTTT
clone_size: NA; v_call: TRBV6-2/TRBV6-3; d_call: NA; j_call: TRBJ2-1; cdr3_aa: CASALQGRGYNEQFF; cdr3_nt: TGTGCCAGCGCTCTACAGGGAAGGGGCTACAATGAGCAGTTCTTC
clone_size: few; v_call: TRBV2; d_call: NA; j_call: TRBJ2-7; cdr3_aa: CASLDELVQYF; cdr3_nt: TGTGCCAGCTTGGACGAACTGGTGCAGTACTTC
clone_size: NA; v_call: TRBV10-3; d_call: NA; j_call: TRBJ2-2; cdr3_aa: CAISTSGELFF; cdr3_nt: TGTGCCATCAGTACAAGCGGGGAGCTGTTTTTT
clone_size: once; v_call: TRBV6-5; d_call: TRBD1; j_call: TRBJ1-2; cdr3_aa: CASSRGTVYGYTF; cdr3_nt: TGTGCCAGCAGTAGGGGGACAGTCTATGGCTACACCTTC
clone_size: NA; v_call: TRBV12-3/TRBV12-4; d_call: NA; j_call: TRBJ2-2; cdr3_aa: CASSFTGTRSDRELFF; cdr3_nt: TGTGCCAGCAGTTTTACCGGGACCAGATCTGACCGGGAGCTGTTTTTT
clone_size: medium-sized; v_call: TRBV4-2; d_call: NA; j_call: TRBJ2-1; cdr3_aa: CASSQEMELFEQFF; cdr3_nt: TGTGCCAGCAGCCAGGAGATGGAACTGTTCGAGCAGTTCTTC